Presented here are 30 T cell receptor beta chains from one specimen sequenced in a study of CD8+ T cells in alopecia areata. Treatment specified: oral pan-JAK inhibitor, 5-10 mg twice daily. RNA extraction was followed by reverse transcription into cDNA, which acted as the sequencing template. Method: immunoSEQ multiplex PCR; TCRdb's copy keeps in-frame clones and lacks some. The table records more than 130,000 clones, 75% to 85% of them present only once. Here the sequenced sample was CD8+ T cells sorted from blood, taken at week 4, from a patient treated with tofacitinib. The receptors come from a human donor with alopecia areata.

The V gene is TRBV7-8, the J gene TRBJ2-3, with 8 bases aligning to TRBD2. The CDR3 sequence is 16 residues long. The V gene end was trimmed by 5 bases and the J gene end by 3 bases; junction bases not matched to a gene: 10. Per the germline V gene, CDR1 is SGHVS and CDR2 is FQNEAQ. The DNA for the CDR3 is TGTGCCAGCAGCCCAATACCGGGACTAGAAACAGATACGCAGTATTTT. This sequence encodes CASSPIPGLETDTQYF.

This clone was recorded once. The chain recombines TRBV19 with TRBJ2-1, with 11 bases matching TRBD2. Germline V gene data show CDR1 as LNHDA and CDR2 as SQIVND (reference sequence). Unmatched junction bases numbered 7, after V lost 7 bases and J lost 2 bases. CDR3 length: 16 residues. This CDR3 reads CASTPSGGPTYNEQFF. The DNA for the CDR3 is TGTGCCAGTACCCCTAGCGGGGGGCCGACCTACAATGAGCAGTTCTTC.

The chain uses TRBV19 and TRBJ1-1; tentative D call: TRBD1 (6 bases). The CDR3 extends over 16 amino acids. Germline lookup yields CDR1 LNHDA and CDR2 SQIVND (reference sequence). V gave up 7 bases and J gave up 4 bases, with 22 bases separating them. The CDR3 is CASTVSRSLGATEAFF. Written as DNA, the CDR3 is TGTGCCAGTACCGTCTCTCGGTCCCTGGGGGCCACTGAAGCTTTCTTT. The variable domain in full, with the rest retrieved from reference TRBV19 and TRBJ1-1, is DGGITQSPKYLFRKEGQNVTLSCEQNLNHDAMYWYRQDPGQGLRLIYYSQIVNDFQKGDIAEGYSVSREKKESFPLTVTSAQKNPTAFYLCASTVSRSLGATEAFFGQGTRLTVV.

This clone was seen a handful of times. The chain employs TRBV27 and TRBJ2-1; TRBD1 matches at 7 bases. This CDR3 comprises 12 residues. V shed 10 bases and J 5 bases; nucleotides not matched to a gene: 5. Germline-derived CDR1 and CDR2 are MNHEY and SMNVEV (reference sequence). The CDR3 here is CATEGAHNEQFF. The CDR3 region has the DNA TGTGCCACCGAGGGGGCCCACAATGAGCAGTTCTTC.

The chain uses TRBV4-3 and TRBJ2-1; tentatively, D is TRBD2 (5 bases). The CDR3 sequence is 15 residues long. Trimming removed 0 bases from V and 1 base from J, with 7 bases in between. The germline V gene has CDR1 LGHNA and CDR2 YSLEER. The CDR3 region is CASSQEGRSYNEQFF. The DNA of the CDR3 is TGCGCCAGCAGCCAAGAGGGGAGATCCTACAATGAGCAGTTCTTC.

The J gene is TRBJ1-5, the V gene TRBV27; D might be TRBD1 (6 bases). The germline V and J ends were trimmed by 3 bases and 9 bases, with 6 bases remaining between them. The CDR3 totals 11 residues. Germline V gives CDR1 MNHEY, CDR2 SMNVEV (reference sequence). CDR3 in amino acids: CASSFRGPQHF. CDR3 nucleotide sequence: TGTGCCAGCAGTTTCAGGGGGCCCCAGCATTTT.

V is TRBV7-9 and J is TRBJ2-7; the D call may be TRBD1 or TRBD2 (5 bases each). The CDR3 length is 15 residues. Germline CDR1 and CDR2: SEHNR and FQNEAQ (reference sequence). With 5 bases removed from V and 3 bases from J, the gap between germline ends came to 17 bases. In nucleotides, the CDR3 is TGTGCCAGCAGCCTTCTGTTGGGGACCCACTACGAGCAGTACTTC. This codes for CASSLLLGTHYEQYF.

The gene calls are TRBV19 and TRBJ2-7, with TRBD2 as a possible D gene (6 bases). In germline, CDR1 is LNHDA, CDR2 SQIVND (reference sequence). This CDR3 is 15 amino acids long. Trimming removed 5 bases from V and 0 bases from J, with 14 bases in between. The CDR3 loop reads CASSHGRGTSYEQYF. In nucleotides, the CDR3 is TGTGCCAGTAGTCATGGACGGGGGACCTCCTACGAGCAGTACTTC. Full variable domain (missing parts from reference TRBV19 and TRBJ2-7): DGGITQSPKYLFRKEGQNVTLSCEQNLNHDAMYWYRQDPGQGLRLIYYSQIVNDFQKGDIAEGYSVSREKKESFPLTVTSAQKNPTAFYLCASSHGRGTSYEQYFGPGTRLTVT.

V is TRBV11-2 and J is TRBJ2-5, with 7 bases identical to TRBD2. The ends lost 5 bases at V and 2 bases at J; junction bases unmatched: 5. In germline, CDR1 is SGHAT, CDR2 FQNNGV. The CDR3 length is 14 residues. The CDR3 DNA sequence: TGTGCCAGCAGCCCGACTAGCATTCAAGAGACCCAGTACTTC. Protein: CASSPTSIQETQYF.

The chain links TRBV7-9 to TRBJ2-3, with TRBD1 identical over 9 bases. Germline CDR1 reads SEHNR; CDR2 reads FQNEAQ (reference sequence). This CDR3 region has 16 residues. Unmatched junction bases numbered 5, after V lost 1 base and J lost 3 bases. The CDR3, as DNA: TGTGCCAGCAGCTTAGTGGCGACAGGGGGAACAGATACGCAGTATTTT. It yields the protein CASSLVATGGTDTQYF.

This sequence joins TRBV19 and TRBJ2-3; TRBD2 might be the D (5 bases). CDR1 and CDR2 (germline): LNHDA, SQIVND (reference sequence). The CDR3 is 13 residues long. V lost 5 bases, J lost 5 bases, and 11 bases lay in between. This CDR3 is CASSEGSGDTQYF. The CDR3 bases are TGTGCCAGTAGTGAGGGTTCCGGAGATACGCAGTATTTT. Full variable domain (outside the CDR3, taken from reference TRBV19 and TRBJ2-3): DGGITQSPKYLFRKEGQNVTLSCEQNLNHDAMYWYRQDPGQGLRLIYYSQIVNDFQKGDIAEGYSVSREKKESFPLTVTSAQKNPTAFYLCASSEGSGDTQYFGPGTRLTVL.

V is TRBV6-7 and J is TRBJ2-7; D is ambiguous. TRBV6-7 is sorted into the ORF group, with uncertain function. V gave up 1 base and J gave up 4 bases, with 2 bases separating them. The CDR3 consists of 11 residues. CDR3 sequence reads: CASSYLYEQYF. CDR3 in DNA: TGTGCCAGCAGTTACTTGTACGAGCAGTACTTC.

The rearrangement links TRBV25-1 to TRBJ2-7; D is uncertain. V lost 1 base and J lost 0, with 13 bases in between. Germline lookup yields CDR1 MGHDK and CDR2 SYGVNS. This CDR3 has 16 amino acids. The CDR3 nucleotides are TGTGCCAGCAGTGAATCCTTGAGCAGGAGCTCCTACGAGCAGTACTTC. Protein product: CASSESLSRSSYEQYF.

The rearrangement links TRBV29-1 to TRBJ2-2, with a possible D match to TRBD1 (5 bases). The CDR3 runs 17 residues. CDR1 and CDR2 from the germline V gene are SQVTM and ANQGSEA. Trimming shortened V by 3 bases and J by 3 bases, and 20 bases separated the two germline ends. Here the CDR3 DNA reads TGCAGCGTTGACGTGGTGGGGCCGAAGAAGGACACCGGGGAGCTGTTTTTT. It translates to CSVDVVGPKKDTGELFF.

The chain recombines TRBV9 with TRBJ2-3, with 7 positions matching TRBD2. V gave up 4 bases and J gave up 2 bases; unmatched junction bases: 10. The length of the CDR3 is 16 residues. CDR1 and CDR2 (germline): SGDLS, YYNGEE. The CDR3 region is CASSSRGGGTTDTQYF. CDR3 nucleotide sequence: TGTGCCAGCAGCAGCCGTGGCGGGGGAACCACAGATACGCAGTATTTT.

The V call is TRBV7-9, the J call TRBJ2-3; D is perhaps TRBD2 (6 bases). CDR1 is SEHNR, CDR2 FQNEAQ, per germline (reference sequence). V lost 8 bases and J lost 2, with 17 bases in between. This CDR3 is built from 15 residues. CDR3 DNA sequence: TGTGCCAGCGAGGCTAGCGAACAGTTCACAGATACGCAGTATTTT. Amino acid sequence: CASEASEQFTDTQYF.

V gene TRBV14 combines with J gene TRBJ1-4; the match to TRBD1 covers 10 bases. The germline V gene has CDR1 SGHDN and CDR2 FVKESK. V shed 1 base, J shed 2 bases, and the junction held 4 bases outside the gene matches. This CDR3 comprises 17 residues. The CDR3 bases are TGTGCCAGCAGCCAAGCCGGGACAGGGGTTACTAATGAAAAACTGTTTTTT. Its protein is CASSQAGTGVTNEKLFF.

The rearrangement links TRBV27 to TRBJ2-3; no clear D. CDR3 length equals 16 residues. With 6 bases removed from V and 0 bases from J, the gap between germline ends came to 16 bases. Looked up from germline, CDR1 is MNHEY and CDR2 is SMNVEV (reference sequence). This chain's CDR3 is CASRPKGYFSTDTQYF. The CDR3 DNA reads TGTGCCAGCAGACCTAAAGGATACTTTAGCACAGATACGCAGTATTTT.

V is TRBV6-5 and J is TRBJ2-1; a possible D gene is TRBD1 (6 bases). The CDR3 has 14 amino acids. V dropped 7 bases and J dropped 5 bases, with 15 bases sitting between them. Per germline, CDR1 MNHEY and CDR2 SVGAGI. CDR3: CASKGGSLNNEQFF. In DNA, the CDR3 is TGTGCCAGCAAAGGGGGTTCATTAAACAATGAGCAGTTCTTC.

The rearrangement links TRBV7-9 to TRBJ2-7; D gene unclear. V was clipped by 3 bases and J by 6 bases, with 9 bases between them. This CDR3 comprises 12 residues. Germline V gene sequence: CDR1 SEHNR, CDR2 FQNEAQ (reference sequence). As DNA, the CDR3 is TGTGCCAGCAGCTTTATAGGAGTCGAGCAGTACTTC. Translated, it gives CASSFIGVEQYF.

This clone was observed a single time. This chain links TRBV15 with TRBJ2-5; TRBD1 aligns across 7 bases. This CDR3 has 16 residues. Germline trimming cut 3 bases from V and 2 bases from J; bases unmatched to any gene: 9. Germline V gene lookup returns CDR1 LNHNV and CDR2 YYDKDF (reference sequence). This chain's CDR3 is CATSSPTRGQQETQYF. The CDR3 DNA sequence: TGTGCCACCAGCAGTCCTACCCGGGGACAGCAAGAGACCCAGTACTTC. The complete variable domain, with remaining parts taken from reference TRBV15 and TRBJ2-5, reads DAMVIQNPRYQVTQFGKPVTLSCSQTLNHNVMYWYQQKSSQAPKLLFHYYDKDFNNEADTPDNFQSRRPNTSFCFLDIRSPGLGDTAMYLCATSSPTRGQQETQYFGPGTRLLVL.

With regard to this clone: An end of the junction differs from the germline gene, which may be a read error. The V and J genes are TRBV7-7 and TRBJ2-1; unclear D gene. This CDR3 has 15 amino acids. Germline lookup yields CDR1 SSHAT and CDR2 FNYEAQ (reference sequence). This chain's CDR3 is CASSLGDSPYNEQFF. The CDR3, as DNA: TGTGCTAGCAGCTTAGGAGACTCACCTTACAATGAGCAGTTCTTC.

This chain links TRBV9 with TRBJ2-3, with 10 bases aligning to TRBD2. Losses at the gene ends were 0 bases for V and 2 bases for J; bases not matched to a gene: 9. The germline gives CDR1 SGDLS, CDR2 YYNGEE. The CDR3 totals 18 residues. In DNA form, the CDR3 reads TGTGCCAGCAGCGTAGGAAGGCTAGCGGGGGAGATCACAGATACGCAGTATTTT. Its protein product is CASSVGRLAGEITDTQYF.

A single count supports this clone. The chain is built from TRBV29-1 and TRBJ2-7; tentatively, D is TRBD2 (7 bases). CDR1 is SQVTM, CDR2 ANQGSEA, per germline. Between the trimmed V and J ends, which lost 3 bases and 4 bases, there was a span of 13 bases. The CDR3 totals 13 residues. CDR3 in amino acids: CSVDGGPLYEQYF. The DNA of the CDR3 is TGCAGCGTTGACGGGGGGCCGTTGTACGAGCAGTACTTC.

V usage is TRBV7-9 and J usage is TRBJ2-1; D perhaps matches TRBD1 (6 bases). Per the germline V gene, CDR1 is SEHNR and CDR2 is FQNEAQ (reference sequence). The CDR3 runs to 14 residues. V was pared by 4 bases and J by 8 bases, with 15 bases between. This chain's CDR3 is CASSSGVGDYEQFF. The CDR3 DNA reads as TGTGCCAGCAGCTCAGGGGTAGGTGACTATGAGCAGTTCTTC. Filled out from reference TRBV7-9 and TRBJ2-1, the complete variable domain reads DTGVSQNPRHKITKRGQNVTFRCDPISEHNRLYWYRQTLGQGPEFLTYFQNEAQLEKSRLLSDRFSAERPKGSFSTLEIQRTEQGDSAMYLCASSSGVGDYEQFFGPGTRLTVL.

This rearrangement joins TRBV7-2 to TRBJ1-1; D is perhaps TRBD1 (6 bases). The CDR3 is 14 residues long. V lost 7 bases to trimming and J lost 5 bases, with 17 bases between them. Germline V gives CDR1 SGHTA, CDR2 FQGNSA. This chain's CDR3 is CASILLTGRTEAFF. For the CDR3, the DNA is TGTGCCAGCATCCTACTCACAGGGAGGACTGAAGCTTTCTTT.

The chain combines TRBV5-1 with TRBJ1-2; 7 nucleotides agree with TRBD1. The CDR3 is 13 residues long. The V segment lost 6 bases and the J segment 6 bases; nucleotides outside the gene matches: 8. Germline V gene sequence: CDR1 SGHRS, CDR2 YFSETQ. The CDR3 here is CASTGTEVHGYTF. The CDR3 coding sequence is TGCGCCAGCACCGGGACAGAGGTACATGGCTACACCTTC.

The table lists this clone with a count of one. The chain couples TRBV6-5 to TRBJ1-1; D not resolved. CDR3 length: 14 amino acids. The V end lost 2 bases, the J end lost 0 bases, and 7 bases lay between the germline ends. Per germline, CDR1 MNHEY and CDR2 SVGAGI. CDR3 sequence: CASSYKGMNTEAFF. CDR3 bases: TGTGCCAGCAGTTACAAGGGCATGAACACTGAAGCTTTCTTT.

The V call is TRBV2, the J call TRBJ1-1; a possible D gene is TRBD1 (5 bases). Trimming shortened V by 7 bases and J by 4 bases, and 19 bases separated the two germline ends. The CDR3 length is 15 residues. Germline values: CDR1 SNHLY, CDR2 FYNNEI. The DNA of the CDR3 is TGTGCCAGCATGAGTTGGGGTCCTGGGGGCACTGAAGCTTTCTTT. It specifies CASMSWGPGGTEAFF.

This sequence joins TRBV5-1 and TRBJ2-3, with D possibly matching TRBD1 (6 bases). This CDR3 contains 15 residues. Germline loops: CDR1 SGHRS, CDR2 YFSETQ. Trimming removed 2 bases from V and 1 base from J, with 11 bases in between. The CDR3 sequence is CASSLQGERTDTQYF. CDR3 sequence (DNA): TGCGCCAGCAGCTTACAGGGCGAACGCACAGATACGCAGTATTTT.